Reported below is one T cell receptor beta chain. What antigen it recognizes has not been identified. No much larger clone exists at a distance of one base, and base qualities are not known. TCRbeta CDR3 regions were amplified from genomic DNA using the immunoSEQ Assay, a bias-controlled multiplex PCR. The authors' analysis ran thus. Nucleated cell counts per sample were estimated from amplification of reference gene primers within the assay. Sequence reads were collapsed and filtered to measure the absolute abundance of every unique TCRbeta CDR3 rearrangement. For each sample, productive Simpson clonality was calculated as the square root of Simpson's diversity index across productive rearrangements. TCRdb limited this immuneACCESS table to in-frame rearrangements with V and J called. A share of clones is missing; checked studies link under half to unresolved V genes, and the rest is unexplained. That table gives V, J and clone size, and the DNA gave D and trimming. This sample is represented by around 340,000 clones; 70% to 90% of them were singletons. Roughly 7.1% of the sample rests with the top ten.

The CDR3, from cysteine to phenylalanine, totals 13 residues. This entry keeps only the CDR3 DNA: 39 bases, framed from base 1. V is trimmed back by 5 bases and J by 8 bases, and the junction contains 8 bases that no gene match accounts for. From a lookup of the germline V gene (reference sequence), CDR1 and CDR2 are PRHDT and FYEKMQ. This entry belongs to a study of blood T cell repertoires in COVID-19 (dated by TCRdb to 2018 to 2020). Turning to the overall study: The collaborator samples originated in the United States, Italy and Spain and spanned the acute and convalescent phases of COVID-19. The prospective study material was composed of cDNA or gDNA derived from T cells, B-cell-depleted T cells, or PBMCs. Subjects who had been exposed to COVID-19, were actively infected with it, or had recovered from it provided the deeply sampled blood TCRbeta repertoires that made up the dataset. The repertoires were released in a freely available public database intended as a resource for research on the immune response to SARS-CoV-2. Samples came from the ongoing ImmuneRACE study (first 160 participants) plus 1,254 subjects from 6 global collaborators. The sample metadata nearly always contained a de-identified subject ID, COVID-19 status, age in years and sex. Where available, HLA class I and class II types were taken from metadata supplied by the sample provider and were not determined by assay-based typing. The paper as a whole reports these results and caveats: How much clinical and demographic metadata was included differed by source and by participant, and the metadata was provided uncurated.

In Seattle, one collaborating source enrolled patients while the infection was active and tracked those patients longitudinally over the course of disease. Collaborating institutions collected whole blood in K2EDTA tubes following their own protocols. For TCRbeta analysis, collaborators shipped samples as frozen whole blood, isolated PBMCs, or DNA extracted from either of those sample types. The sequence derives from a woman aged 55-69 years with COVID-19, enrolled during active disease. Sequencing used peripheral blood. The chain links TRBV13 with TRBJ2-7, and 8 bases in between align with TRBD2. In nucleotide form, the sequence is TGTGCCAGCAGCCCCCGGACTAGCATTCAGCAGTACTTC. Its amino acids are CASSPRTSIQQYF.